One and the same sample provided the 29 T cell receptor beta chains below, sequenced in a study of cytomegalovirus exposure and HLA in healthy donors. Generated by immunoSEQ multiplex PCR, the TCRdb table keeps only in-frame clones and is missing some. This sample has 280,000 or so clones, with roughly 88% found just once. Sequenced material: PBMCs. Receptors were obtained from a woman between 18 and 29 years old in good health and CMV-seronegative.

The chain recombines TRBV28 with TRBJ1-2, with D maybe TRBD1 (6 bases). Germline loops: CDR1 MDHEN, CDR2 SYDVKM. V gave up 3 bases and J gave up 7 bases, with 12 bases separating them. The CDR3 spans 13 residues. In DNA form, the CDR3 reads TGTGCCAGCAGTTTGTGGGGGCGCGGTGGCTACACCTTC. Amino acid sequence: CASSLWGRGGYTF.

This rearrangement joins TRBV9 to TRBJ1-6, with 9 bases identical to TRBD1. Germline lookup yields CDR1 SGDLS and CDR2 YYNGEE. Losses at the gene ends were 3 bases for V and 10 bases for J; bases not matched to a gene: 5. CDR3 length: 14 residues. The CDR3 bases are TGTGCCAGCAGCGACAGGGGGCGTTCCTCACCCCTCCACTTT. Translation gives CASSDRGRSSPLHF.

This chain connects TRBV5-6 to TRBJ2-3; 7 bases are a match to TRBD2. Germline V gives CDR1 SGHDT, CDR2 YYEEEE. The CDR3 covers 16 residues. Germline trimming cut 0 bases from V and 3 bases from J; bases unmatched to any gene: 7. The CDR3 sequence is CASSLGGGSGTDTQYF. The CDR3 bases are TGTGCCAGCAGCTTGGGTGGCGGGAGTGGGACAGATACGCAGTATTTT.

The chain has TRBV5-1 and TRBJ2-1, with TRBD2 matching 11 bases. The CDR3 covers 17 residues. V lost 2 bases and J lost 4; bases outside the gene matches: 8. The germline V gene encodes CDR1 SGHRS and CDR2 YFSETQ. DNA for the CDR3: TGCGCCAGCAGCTTCAGAAGGGGACTAGCGGAGTACAATGAGCAGTTCTTC. It specifies CASSFRRGLAEYNEQFF.

The rearrangement uses TRBV9 and TRBJ2-2, with D unclear. There are 14 residues in the CDR3. CDR1 is SGDLS, CDR2 YYNGEE, per germline. Trimming cost V 6 bases and J 6 bases, with 15 bases left between them. CDR3 region: CASTSAPRSGELFF. The CDR3 nucleotides are TGTGCCAGCACCTCCGCCCCCCGGTCCGGGGAGCTGTTTTTT.

This clone has just a few counts. The V call is TRBV7-2, the J call TRBJ2-7; TRBD2 is a possible D gene (6 bases). CDR3 size: 14 residues. V lost 1 base, J lost 3 bases, and 10 bases lay in between. Germline loops: CDR1 SGHTA, CDR2 FQGNSA. CDR3 in amino acids: CASSLGFGGYEQYF. CDR3 nucleotide sequence: TGTGCCAGCAGCTTAGGGTTCGGGGGCTACGAGCAGTACTTC.

For this clone: Other nucleotide sequences from this sample produce the same CDR3. The chain uses TRBV27 and TRBJ1-5; no firm D call. Germline V gene data show CDR1 as MNHEY and CDR2 as SMNVEV (reference sequence). The V end lost 4 bases, the J end lost 0 bases, and 4 bases lay between the germline ends. CDR3 length equals 13 residues. This chain's CDR3 is CASSYSSNQPQHF. CDR3 in DNA: TGTGCCAGCAGTTACAGTAGCAATCAGCCCCAGCATTTT.

The J gene is TRBJ2-2, the V gene TRBV7-9; 10 bases are shared with TRBD1. CDR1 and CDR2 (germline): SEHNR, FQNEAQ (reference sequence). The V and J ends lost 5 bases and 5 bases, in that order; junction bases with no gene match: 8. The CDR3 sequence is 16 residues long. CDR3 sequence: CASSAPGQGWTGELFF. The CDR3 coding sequence is TGTGCCAGCAGCGCCCCGGGACAGGGGTGGACCGGGGAGCTGTTTTTT.

The gene calls are TRBV30 and TRBJ1-1, with TRBD1 identical over 7 bases. The V gene end was trimmed by 4 bases and the J gene end by 0 bases; junction bases not matched to a gene: 8. Germline V gene sequence: CDR1 GTSNPN, CDR2 SVGIG (reference sequence). The CDR3 covers 15 residues. The chain's CDR3 is CAWKRGDSMNTEAFF. Written as DNA, the CDR3 is TGTGCCTGGAAACGCGGGGACAGCATGAACACTGAAGCTTTCTTT. Supplemented by reference TRBV30 and TRBJ1-1, the full variable domain reads SQTIHQWPATLVQPVGSPLSLECTVEGTSNPNLYWYRQAAGRGLQLLFYSVGIGQISSEVPQNLSASRPQDRQFILSSKKLLLSDSGFYLCAWKRGDSMNTEAFFGQGTRLTVV.

The chain has TRBV4-1 and TRBJ1-6, with 7 bases lining up with TRBD1. With V trimmed by 2 bases and J by 5 bases, 6 bases remained unmatched. CDR1 is MGHRA, CDR2 YSYEKL, per germline. This CDR3 contains 16 residues. CDR3 amino acids: CASSQPPGQHNSPLHF. DNA for the CDR3: TGCGCCAGCAGCCAACCACCGGGACAGCATAATTCACCCCTCCACTTT.

The chain has TRBV6-5 and TRBJ2-1; 9 nucleotides agree with TRBD2. CDR1 and CDR2 from the germline V gene are MNHEY and SVGAGI. The CDR3 contains 15 residues. V lost 6 bases to trimming and J lost 4 bases; unmatched junction nucleotides: 7. The CDR3 sequence: CASSPALAGYNEQFF. The CDR3 coding sequence is TGTGCCAGCAGCCCAGCACTAGCGGGTTACAATGAGCAGTTCTTC.

V gene TRBV27 combines with J gene TRBJ2-3; 10 positions match TRBD2. The germline CDR1 and CDR2 sequences are MNHEY and SMNVEV (reference sequence). V gave up 1 base and J gave up 1 base; unmatched junction bases: 11. The CDR3 extends over 19 amino acids. In nucleotides, the CDR3 is TGTGCCAGCAGTTTATTTCGAGCGGGAGGGATCTGGGGCACAGATACGCAGTATTTT. Its protein product is CASSLFRAGGIWGTDTQYF.

The genes are TRBV6-4 and TRBJ1-2; the D gene is possibly TRBD1 (6 bases). The ends were cut back, 0 bases at V and 8 bases at J, with 13 bases in the middle. The germline gives CDR1 MRHNA, CDR2 SNTAGT. The CDR3 runs 14 residues. CDR3 nucleotide sequence: TGTGCCAGCAGTGACTCGATGGGGGCTGGGGGCTACACCTTC. Protein: CASSDSMGAGGYTF.

CDR3 loop: CASSPRGAGGGEQFF. DNA of the CDR3: TGCGCCAGCAGCCCTAGGGGAGCTGGGGGGGGTGAGCAGTTCTTC. This chain links TRBV4-3 with TRBJ2-1; 7 bases are shared with TRBD2. V lost 4 bases to trimming and J lost 9 bases; unmatched junction nucleotides: 12. The CDR3 has 15 amino acids. Germline loops: CDR1 LGHNA, CDR2 YSLEER.

The CDR3 spells CASSLAGTPTNEKLFF. The CDR3 DNA sequence: TGTGCCAGCAGCTTAGCTGGGACACCAACTAATGAAAAACTGTTTTTT. The chain links TRBV7-6 to TRBJ1-4, with D perhaps TRBD1 (6 bases). Germline V CDR1 and CDR2: SGHVS, FNYEAQ. Between the trimmed V and J ends, which lost 0 bases and 0 bases, there was a span of 8 bases. The CDR3 has 16 amino acids.

This clone was picked up a small number of times. The CDR3 is CASSTGQNNQPQHF. In DNA form, the CDR3 reads TGTGCCAGCAGCACGGGACAGAACAATCAGCCCCAGCATTTT. This chain connects TRBV27 to TRBJ1-5, with 7 bases that match TRBD1. The CDR3 sequence is 14 residues long. J lost 3 bases, V lost 6 bases, and 5 bases had no gene match. Germline CDR1 reads MNHEY; CDR2 reads SMNVEV (reference sequence).

This clone was recorded once. This chain connects TRBV25-1 to TRBJ2-3; 7 nucleotides align to TRBD1. Germline CDR1 reads MGHDK; CDR2 reads SYGVNS. V lost 9 bases, J lost 1 base, and 7 bases stayed unmatched. The CDR3 covers 14 residues. The CDR3 sequence: CASTGVWGTDTQYF. CDR3 in DNA: TGTGCCAGTACAGGGGTTTGGGGCACAGATACGCAGTATTTT. Drawing the rest from reference TRBV25-1 and TRBJ2-3, the complete variable domain is EADIYQTPRYLVIGTGKKITLECSQTMGHDKMYWYQQDPGMELHLIHYSYGVNSTEKGDLSSESTVSRIRTEHFPLTLESARPSHTSQYLCASTGVWGTDTQYFGPGTRLTVL.

The J gene is TRBJ2-7, the V gene TRBV7-9; D is possibly TRBD1 (7 bases). CDR1 is SEHNR, CDR2 FQNEAQ, per germline (reference sequence). CDR3 length: 17 residues. V was pared by 4 bases and J by 3 bases, with 22 bases between. The CDR3 nucleotides are TGTGCCAGCAGCTGGCCCACCGACAGGGCGGGAAACTACGAGCAGTACTTC. This codes for CASSWPTDRAGNYEQYF.

The rearrangement joins TRBV28 to TRBJ1-6, with D possibly matching TRBD1 (5 bases). The germline V and J ends were trimmed by 6 bases and 5 bases, with 8 bases remaining between them. Per germline, CDR1 MDHEN and CDR2 SYDVKM. The CDR3 is 13 amino acids. The CDR3 reads CASRQGNNSPLHF. In DNA form, the CDR3 reads TGTGCCAGCAGGCAGGGTAATAATTCACCCCTCCACTTT.

V is TRBV19 and J is TRBJ2-3; tentatively, D is TRBD1 (6 bases). From germline, CDR1 is LNHDA and CDR2 SQIVND (reference sequence). Trimming removed 5 bases from V and 3 bases from J, with 12 bases in between. CDR3 length: 14 amino acids. The CDR3 nucleotides are TGTGCCAGTAGTGTACAGGGAGCGACAGATACGCAGTATTTT. Translated: CASSVQGATDTQYF.

V gene TRBV7-2 combines with J gene TRBJ2-1, with 7 nucleotides matching TRBD2. Unmatched junction bases numbered 0, after V lost 6 bases and J lost 7 bases. This CDR3 has 11 residues. The germline gives CDR1 SGHTA, CDR2 FQGNSA. This CDR3 is CASRRGNEQFF. In DNA form, the CDR3 reads TGTGCCAGCAGGCGGGGGAATGAGCAGTTCTTC.

The chain uses TRBV25-1 and TRBJ1-4; the D is unclear. V shed 2 bases and J shed 7 bases, with 11 bases lying between them. Germline CDR1 MGHDK, CDR2 SYGVNS. The CDR3 consists of 14 residues. The CDR3: CASSESLVSEKLFF. For the CDR3, the DNA is TGTGCCAGCAGTGAAAGTCTGGTTAGTGAAAAACTGTTTTTT. Full variable domain (outside the CDR3, taken from reference TRBV25-1 and TRBJ1-4): EADIYQTPRYLVIGTGKKITLECSQTMGHDKMYWYQQDPGMELHLIHYSYGVNSTEKGDLSSESTVSRIRTEHFPLTLESARPSHTSQYLCASSESLVSEKLFFGSGTQLSVL.

The chain links TRBV4-3 to TRBJ2-1; 7 bases fit TRBD2. Germline CDR1 and CDR2: LGHNA and YSLEER. This CDR3 is 14 amino acids long. The V gene end was trimmed by 1 base and the J gene end by 13 bases; junction bases not matched to a gene: 10. This CDR3 is CASSQVAAGEGQFF. For the CDR3, the DNA is TGCGCCAGCAGCCAAGTTGCGGCGGGAGAGGGCCAGTTCTTC.

This clone was observed a single time. J is TRBJ2-2 and V is TRBV9; 8 positions match TRBD2. The CDR3 sequence is 15 residues long. Germline-derived CDR1 and CDR2 are SGDLS and YYNGEE. The ends lost 5 bases at V and 5 bases at J; junction bases unmatched: 8. CDR3 in DNA: TGTGCCAGCAGTGTGGCTAGCGGGCCAACCGGGGAGCTGTTTTTT. Translating it yields CASSVASGPTGELFF.

This clone was picked up a small number of times. The rearrangement uses TRBV2 and TRBJ2-2, with 12 bases aligning to TRBD2. V was clipped by 6 bases and J by 5 bases; unmatched bases: 4. The CDR3 spans 15 residues. Germline loops: CDR1 SNHLY, CDR2 FYNNEI. The CDR3 is CASSTGTSGTGELFF. Here the CDR3 DNA reads TGTGCCAGCAGCACCGGGACTAGCGGGACCGGGGAGCTGTTTTTT. The full variable domain, rest sourced from reference TRBV2 and TRBJ2-2, is EPEVTQTPSHQVTQMGQEVILRCVPISNHLYFYWYRQILGQKVEFLVSFYNNEISEKSEIFDDQFSVERPDGSNFTLKIRSTKLEDSAMYFCASSTGTSGTGELFFGEGSRLTVL.

The chain joins TRBV27 to TRBJ1-1; D unclear. Trimming removed 2 bases from V and 4 bases from J, with 5 bases in between. There are 12 residues in the CDR3. Germline V gene lookup returns CDR1 MNHEY and CDR2 SMNVEV (reference sequence). CDR3 in DNA: TGTGCCAGCAGTTTACCGGGCACTGAAGCTTTCTTT. Its translation is CASSLPGTEAFF.

The V and J genes are TRBV9 and TRBJ2-5; 11 bases match TRBD2. V shed 3 bases and J 4 bases; nucleotides not matched to a gene: 5. There are 15 residues in the CDR3. The germline CDR1 and CDR2 sequences are SGDLS and YYNGEE. For the CDR3, the DNA is TGTGCCAGCAGCGCCACTAGCGGGAGCATAGAGACCCAGTACTTC. Encoded protein: CASSATSGSIETQYF.

The chain couples TRBV9 to TRBJ1-4; D might be TRBD1 (5 bases). Germline lookup yields CDR1 SGDLS and CDR2 YYNGEE. This CDR3 is 15 amino acids long. Between the trimmed V and J ends, which lost 4 bases and 5 bases, there was a span of 15 bases. Here the CDR3 reads CASSPWDSVNEKLFF. The CDR3 bases are TGTGCCAGCAGCCCCTGGGACTCAGTAAATGAAAAACTGTTTTTT.

This rearrangement joins TRBV7-9 to TRBJ2-7; D not resolved. Between the trimmed V and J ends, which lost 1 base and 3 bases, there was a span of 13 bases. The germline gives CDR1 SEHNR, CDR2 FQNEAQ (reference sequence). The length of the CDR3 is 15 residues. The CDR3 loop is CASSLVGDADYEQYF. CDR3 DNA: TGTGCCAGCAGCTTAGTAGGAGACGCTGACTACGAGCAGTACTTC.